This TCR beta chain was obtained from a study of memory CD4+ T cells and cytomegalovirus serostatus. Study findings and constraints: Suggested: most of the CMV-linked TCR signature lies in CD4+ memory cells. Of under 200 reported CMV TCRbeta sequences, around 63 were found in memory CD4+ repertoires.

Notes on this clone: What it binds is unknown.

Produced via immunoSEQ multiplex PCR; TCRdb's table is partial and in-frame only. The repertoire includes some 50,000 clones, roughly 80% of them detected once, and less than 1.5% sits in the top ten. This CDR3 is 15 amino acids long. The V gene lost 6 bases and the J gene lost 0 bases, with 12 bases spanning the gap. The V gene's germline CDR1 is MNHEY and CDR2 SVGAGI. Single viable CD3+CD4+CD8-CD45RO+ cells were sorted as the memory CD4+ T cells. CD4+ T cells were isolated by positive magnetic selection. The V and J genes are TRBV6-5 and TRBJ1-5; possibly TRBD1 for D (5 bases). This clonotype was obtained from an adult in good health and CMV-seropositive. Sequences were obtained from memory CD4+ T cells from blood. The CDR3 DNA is TGTGCCAGCAGCGCGGGGGGAATTAGCAATCAGCCCCAGCATTTT. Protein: CASSAGGISNQPQHF.